The clone carrying this T cell receptor beta chain was observed a single time. Antigen unknown. This CDR3 spans 16 amino acids. The germline V gene encodes CDR1 MNHEY and CDR2 SVGAGI. V lost 2 bases to trimming and J lost 0 bases, with 13 bases between them. This sample is drawn from a study of cytomegalovirus exposure and HLA in healthy donors. This table comes from immunoSEQ multiplex PCR, and its TCRdb copy is limited to in-frame clones, with some not included. The sample records 130,000 or so clones, roughly 90% being singletons. The donors were part of the validation cohort of 120 subjects. That cohort was separate from the first cohort, which comprised under 700 subjects. Study-level findings and limits: Cytomegalovirus status was reportedly diagnosed by the classifier with high sensitivity and specificity. Some TCR beta chains (around 180 of them) were listed as cytomegalovirus-associated. Most TCR sequences were rare, but some public TCRs occurred in many donors.

The J gene is TRBJ1-1, the V gene TRBV6-5, with D maybe TRBD1 (6 bases). The sequencing input was PBMCs. The origin of this receptor is a man aged 25-40 years in good health and CMV-seronegative. In nucleotides, the CDR3 is TGTGCCAGCAGTTACCTGCAGGGGTCGCTGAACACTGAAGCTTTCTTT. This gives the protein CASSYLQGSLNTEAFF.